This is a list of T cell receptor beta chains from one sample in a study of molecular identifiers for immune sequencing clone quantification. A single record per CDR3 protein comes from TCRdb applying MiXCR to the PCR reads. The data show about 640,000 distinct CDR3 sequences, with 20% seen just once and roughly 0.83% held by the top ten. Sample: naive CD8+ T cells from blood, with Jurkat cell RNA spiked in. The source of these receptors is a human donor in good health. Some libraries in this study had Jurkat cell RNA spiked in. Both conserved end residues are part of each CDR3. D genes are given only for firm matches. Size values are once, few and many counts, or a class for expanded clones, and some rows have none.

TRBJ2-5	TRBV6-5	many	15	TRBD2	TGTGCCAGCAGGAGACTAGCGGGGGGCCAAGAGACCCAGTACTTC	CASRRLAGGQETQYF
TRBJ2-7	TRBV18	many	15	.	TGTGCCAGCTCACCACCGGGGGTCCCTCGTGGCGAGCAGTACTTC	CASSPPGVPRGEQYF
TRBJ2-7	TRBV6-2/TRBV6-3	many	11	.	TGTGCCAGCAGCCGTGACGACGAGCAGTACTTC	CASSRDDEQYF
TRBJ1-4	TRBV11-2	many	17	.	TGTGCCAGCAGCTTAGAAGGCCGGGAGGCAACTAATGAAAAACTGTTTTTT	CASSLEGREATNEKLFF
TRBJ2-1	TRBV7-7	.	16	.	TGTGCCAGCAGCTTAGAAGTGACAGGGAGGTTGAATGAGCAGTTCTTC	CASSLEVTGRLNEQFF
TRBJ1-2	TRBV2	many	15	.	TGTGCCAGCAGTGAAGGGAGGGGTCAGGGTCTAACCTACACCTTC	CASSEGRGQGLTYTF
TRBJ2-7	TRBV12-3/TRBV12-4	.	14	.	TGTGCCAGCAGTTTATCACTAGTGGGCCACGAGCAGTACTTC	CASSLSLVGHEQYF
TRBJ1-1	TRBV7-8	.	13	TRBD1	TGTGCCTGCAGCTACAGGGGGCGAACTGAAGCTTTCTTT	CACSYRGRTEAFF
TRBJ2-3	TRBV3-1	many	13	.	TGTGCCAGCAGCCAAGCGCTAGAGGATACGCAGTATTTT	CASSQALEDTQYF
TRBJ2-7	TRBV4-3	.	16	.	TGCGCCAGCAGCCAAGACCCGGGGGCGGATCGCTACGAGCAGTACTTC	CASSQDPGADRYEQYF